This TCR beta chain was captured by sequencing in a study of T cell repertoires in cytomegalovirus infection. Using its own MiXCR run on the reads, TCRdb lists one record per CDR3 protein. The sample has hundreds of thousands of distinct CDR3 sequences, about 42% seen once. This CDR3 contains 14 residues. The J segment lost 1 base and the V segment lost 7 bases, leaving 3 bases of the junction unmatched. Per the germline V gene, CDR1 is MDHEN and CDR2 is SYDVKM. About this clonotype itself: No antigen is known for it.

The source was cultured PBMCs, collected from culture after CMV antigen stimulation. The chain carries TRBV28 and TRBJ2-3; TRBD1 matches at 9 bases. The clonotype was recovered from a human donor in good health (CMV status not recorded). Some clones in this sample may be carry-over from other donors' samples. The CDR3 nucleotides are TGTGCCAGCACACAGGGGGCCGGCACAGATACGCAGTATTTT. Translated: CASTQGAGTDTQYF.